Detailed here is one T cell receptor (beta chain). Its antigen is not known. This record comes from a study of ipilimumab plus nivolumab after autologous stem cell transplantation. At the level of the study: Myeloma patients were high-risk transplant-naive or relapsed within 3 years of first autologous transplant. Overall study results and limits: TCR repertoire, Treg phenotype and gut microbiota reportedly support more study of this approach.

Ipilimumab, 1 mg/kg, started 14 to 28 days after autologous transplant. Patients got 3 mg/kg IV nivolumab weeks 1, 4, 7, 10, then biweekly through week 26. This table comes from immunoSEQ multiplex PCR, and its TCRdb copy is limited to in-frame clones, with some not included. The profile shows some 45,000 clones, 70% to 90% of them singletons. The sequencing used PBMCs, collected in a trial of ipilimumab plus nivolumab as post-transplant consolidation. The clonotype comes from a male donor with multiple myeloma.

The CDR3 region is CASSRGQDDKNIQYF. Here the CDR3 DNA reads TGTGCCAGCAGTCGAGGACAGGACGATAAAAACATTCAGTACTTC. The V gene is TRBV28, the J gene TRBJ2-4; 7 bases line up with TRBD1. The CDR3 loop spans 15 amino acids. CDR1 is MDHEN, CDR2 SYDVKM, per germline. After removal of 5 bases from V and 4 bases from J, the junction contained 8 bases not matched to a gene.